This T cell receptor (beta chain) was retrieved from a study of shared clonotypes between healthy human individuals. Study details: Those who served as donors were a couple of women and three men between the ages of 18 and 49.

Per the study methods: ImmunoSEQ gave junction-only sequences without quality scores, so filtering differed. The repertoire was sequenced with immunoSEQ multiplex PCR; TCRdb's copy has only in-frame clones and lacks some. That table is the source of V, J and clone size, and D and trimming were worked out from the DNA. The table lists about 490,000 clones, approximately 80% of them singletons, with about 11% in the top ten. The donor cohort consisted entirely of Caucasian adults residing in Nashville, Tennessee. Whole-study results and caveats: Few donors limited the genetic and exposure-history diversity represented.

V was clipped by 3 bases and J by 4 bases, with 16 bases between them. The CDR3 loop spans 15 amino acids. The germline CDR1 and CDR2 sequences are SGHTA and FQGNSA. About this clone: What it binds is not known.

This sequence originates from a woman between 40 and 55 years old in good health. Some clones in this sample may be carry-over from other donors' samples. J is TRBJ2-7 and V is TRBV7-2; D possibly corresponds to TRBD2 (5 bases). Sequencing input: PBMCs. The CDR3 sequence: CASSFLVGATYEQYF. The CDR3 nucleotides read TGTGCCAGCAGCTTTCTGGTGGGAGCGACATACGAGCAGTACTTC.